This section outlines one T cell receptor (beta chain) sequence together with its context. Germline CDR1 reads SGHRS; CDR2 reads YFSETQ. This CDR3 spans 17 amino acids. V lost 5 bases and J lost 0, with 20 bases in between. Only in-frame clones appear in the TCRdb table, and some are missing; sequencing was by immunoSEQ multiplex PCR. The data show 110,000 or so clones, 85% to 90% seen once. The data are from a study of blood T cell repertoires in COVID-19. The sequence derives from a woman aged 45-59 years with acute or convalescent COVID-19. The sequenced sample was peripheral blood. The J gene is TRBJ1-2, the V gene TRBV5-1; a weak D match, TRBD1 (5 bases). This CDR3 reads CASSRRGDERANYGYTF. The CDR3 region has the DNA TGCGCCAGCAGTAGGAGGGGCGATGAACGAGCTAACTATGGCTACACCTTC.